This paragraph reports one T cell receptor beta chain. PCR was performed using 60 Vbeta and 13 Jbeta primers. Measured with immunoSEQ multiplex PCR; TCRdb has only the in-frame clones, and not every one. The data show roughly 100,000 clones, under 85% seen once. The data were obtained in a study of cytomegalovirus exposure and HLA in healthy donors. The CDR3 runs to 15 residues. Germline V gives CDR1 SGDLS, CDR2 YYNGEE. The V and J ends lost 3 bases and 7 bases respectively, with 17 bases between them. The receptor comes from a woman in her forties in good health and CMV-seronegative. The specimen sequenced was PBMCs. The chain couples TRBV9 to TRBJ2-1; D possibly corresponds to TRBD1 (6 bases). CDR3 protein: CASSAALGGVNEQFF. The CDR3 DNA reads TGTGCCAGCAGCGCAGCCCTAGGGGGAGTGAATGAGCAGTTCTTC.